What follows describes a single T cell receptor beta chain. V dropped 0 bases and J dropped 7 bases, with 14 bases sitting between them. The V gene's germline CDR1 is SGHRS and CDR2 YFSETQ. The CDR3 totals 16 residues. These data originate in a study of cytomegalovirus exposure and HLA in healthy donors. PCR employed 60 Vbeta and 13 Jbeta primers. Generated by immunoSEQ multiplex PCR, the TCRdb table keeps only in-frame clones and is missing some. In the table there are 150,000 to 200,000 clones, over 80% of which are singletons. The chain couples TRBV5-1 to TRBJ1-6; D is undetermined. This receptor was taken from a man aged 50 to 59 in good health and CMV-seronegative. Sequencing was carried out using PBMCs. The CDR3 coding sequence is TGCGCCAGCAGCTTGGGTGGAGGGCTGTTGAATTCACCCCTCCACTTT. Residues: CASSLGGGLLNSPLHF.